The 26 T cell receptor beta chains presented below share a single source sample, sequenced in a study of cytomegalovirus exposure and HLA in healthy donors (dated by TCRdb to 2016 to 2017). The library was prepared using the immunoSEQ multiplex PCR assay. For the multiplex PCR, a mixture combining 60 forward primers for TCR Vbeta segments and 13 reverse primers for TCR Jbeta segments was used. What TCRdb holds here is the immuneACCESS table cut down to in-frame rearrangements. Part of the clones is not present; checked against another copy, under half of the missing clones reflect an unresolved V gene, and the others are unexplained. For this sample, the table gives 170,000 or so clones. Under 2.5% of the sample lies in the top ten. The sequencing input was PBMCs. Receptors originate from a man aged 25 to 40 in good health and CMV-seronegative.

This chain uses TRBV27 with TRBJ1-5, with D possibly TRBD1 on 5 matching bases. Germline values: CDR1 MNHEY, CDR2 SMNVEV (reference sequence). V dropped 1 base and J dropped 1 base, with 11 bases sitting between them. The CDR3 has 16 amino acids. The CDR3 DNA follows: TGTGCCAGCAGTTTATGGGGGGACGGAAGCAATCAGCCCCAGCATTTT. Its protein product is CASSLWGDGSNQPQHF.

The chain recombines TRBV6-5 with TRBJ2-1, with TRBD2 matching over 7 bases. The CDR3 runs to 16 residues. J was trimmed by 8 bases and V by 3 bases; bases with no gene match: 13. The V gene's germline CDR1 is MNHEY and CDR2 SVGAGI. Here the CDR3 reads CASSYVWRERTDEQFF. In DNA, the CDR3 is TGTGCCAGCAGTTATGTGTGGCGGGAGAGGACCGATGAGCAGTTCTTC.

The chain recombines TRBV6-4 with TRBJ2-3; 10 bases match TRBD2. The CDR3 consists of 15 residues. Losses at the gene ends were 5 bases for V and 2 bases for J; bases not matched to a gene: 4. Germline V gives CDR1 MRHNA, CDR2 SNTAGT. The CDR3 coding sequence is TGTGCCAGCAGTCTAGCGGGAGAAACCACAGATACGCAGTATTTT. Translation: CASSLAGETTDTQYF.

This CDR3 reads CASSQARGGPREQFF. The CDR3 DNA reads TGTGCCAGCAGCCAAGCTCGGGGGGGGCCCCGTGAGCAGTTCTTC. This chain uses TRBV4-2 with TRBJ2-1; TRBD2 agrees at 8 bases. Germline V gene sequence: CDR1 LGHNA, CDR2 YNFKEQ. J was trimmed by 9 bases and V by 1 base; bases with no gene match: 8. The CDR3 sequence is 15 residues long.

The rearrangement uses TRBV18 and TRBJ1-1; TRBD1 is a possible D gene (5 bases). V was clipped by 3 bases and J by 1 base, with 12 bases between them. This CDR3 has 15 residues. CDR1 is KGHSH, CDR2 LQKENI, per germline. For the CDR3, the DNA is TGTGCCAGCTCACCTAACACAGGTCAGAACACTGAAGCTTTCTTT. Protein sequence: CASSPNTGQNTEAFF. Filled out from reference TRBV18 and TRBJ1-1, the complete variable domain reads NAGVMQNPRHLVRRRGQEARLRCSPMKGHSHVYWYRQLPEEGLKFMVYLQKENIIDESGMPKERFSAEFPKEGPSILRIQQVVRGDSAAYFCASSPNTGQNTEAFFGQGTRLTVV.

The chain employs TRBV25-1 and TRBJ1-4; TRBD1 agrees at 7 bases. This CDR3 comprises 17 residues. Germline V gene data show CDR1 as MGHDK and CDR2 as SYGVNS. J lost 9 bases, V lost 2 bases, and 15 bases had no gene match. The CDR3 region is CASSEIESFTGAQKLFF. The CDR3 nucleotides read TGTGCCAGCAGTGAAATAGAGTCATTTACAGGGGCTCAAAAACTGTTTTTT.

The genes are TRBV6-1 and TRBJ1-2; D gene ambiguous. The CDR3 is made up of 12 amino acids. Germline CDR1 is MNHNS and CDR2 is SASEGT. Trimming took 2 bases from V and 4 from J, leaving 5 bases between them. In DNA, the CDR3 is TGTGCCAGCAGTGAAAGGAGCTATGGCTACACCTTC. This codes for CASSERSYGYTF.

This chain uses TRBV4-2 with TRBJ2-6; no firm D call. Germline CDR1 is LGHNA and CDR2 is YNFKEQ. Between the trimmed V and J ends, which lost 0 bases and 1 base, there was a span of 7 bases. The CDR3 sequence is 16 residues long. In DNA, the CDR3 is TGTGCCAGCAGCCAAGATCCCGCGTCTGGGGCCAACGTCCTGACTTTC. Amino acid sequence: CASSQDPASGANVLTF.

CDR3 bases: TGTGCCAGCGGGGGGTCAGGCGGGAGTTTCGCCGGGGAGCTGTTTTTT. Translated, it gives CASGGSGGSFAGELFF. V is TRBV2 and J is TRBJ2-2; TRBD2 aligns across 7 bases. J was trimmed by 6 bases and V by 8 bases; bases with no gene match: 15. CDR3 length equals 16 residues. The germline CDR1 and CDR2 sequences are SNHLY and FYNNEI.

The rearrangement joins TRBV4-1 to TRBJ1-2, with TRBD1 identical over 10 bases. Unmatched junction bases numbered 5, after V lost 2 bases and J lost 5 bases. Germline CDR1 and CDR2: MGHRA and YSYEKL. There are 15 residues in the CDR3. CDR3 in amino acids: CASSQPGQGSYGYTF. In nucleotides, the CDR3 is TGCGCCAGCAGCCAACCGGGACAGGGGTCGTATGGCTACACCTTC.

The V gene is TRBV18, the J gene TRBJ2-7, with 13 bases lining up with TRBD2. The CDR3 has 17 amino acids. CDR1 is KGHSH, CDR2 LQKENI, per germline. V trimming: 2 bases; J trimming: 2 bases; junction bases outside the gene matches: 6. CDR3 nucleotide sequence: TGTGCCAGCTCACCAGTTTCCGGGACTAGCGGGACCTACGAGCAGTACTTC. Translated: CASSPVSGTSGTYEQYF. Full variable domain (rest looked up from reference TRBV18 and TRBJ2-7): NAGVMQNPRHLVRRRGQEARLRCSPMKGHSHVYWYRQLPEEGLKFMVYLQKENIIDESGMPKERFSAEFPKEGPSILRIQQVVRGDSAAYFCASSPVSGTSGTYEQYFGPGTRLTVT.

The gene calls are TRBV20-1 and TRBJ1-1; 9 bases align to TRBD1. With 1 base clipped from V and 11 bases from J, the junction kept 2 bases outside the gene matches. This CDR3 contains 11 residues. The germline V gene has CDR1 DFQATT and CDR2 SNEGSKA (reference sequence). This CDR3 reads CSARGDREAFF. In DNA, the CDR3 is TGCAGTGCTAGAGGGGACAGGGAGGCTTTCTTT.

The chain couples TRBV5-1 to TRBJ2-1; a weak D match, TRBD2 (5 bases). The CDR3 has 16 amino acids. V was trimmed by 0 bases and J by 9 bases, leaving 19 bases between them. Germline CDR1 SGHRS, CDR2 YFSETQ. This CDR3 is CASSLAVAYTRAEQFF. CDR3 DNA sequence: TGCGCCAGCAGCTTGGCCGTGGCTTACACTAGGGCTGAGCAGTTCTTC.

The chain couples TRBV10-3 to TRBJ2-7; 10 bases map to TRBD1. The CDR3 is made up of 17 amino acids. CDR1 ENHRY and CDR2 SYGVKD come from the germline V gene. V shed 6 bases, J shed 3 bases, and the junction held 14 bases outside the gene matches. This CDR3 is CAIRGTSGTGDHYEQYF. The CDR3 DNA reads TGTGCCATCAGAGGTACTTCCGGGACAGGGGACCACTACGAGCAGTACTTC.

Concerning this clone: A read error may account for a junction end that differs from germline. The rearrangement links TRBV6-4 to TRBJ2-1; D unresolved. Germline V gives CDR1 MRHNA, CDR2 SNTAGT. The CDR3 covers 13 residues. The chain's CDR3 is CASSPEVNNGQFF. CDR3 DNA: TGTGCCAGCAGTCCCGAGGTCAACAATGGGCAGTTCTTC.

The CDR3 protein is CASSLAGGGNEKLFF. The CDR3 DNA is TGTGCCAGCAGTTTAGCGGGAGGGGGAAATGAAAAACTGTTTTTT. The chain links TRBV28 to TRBJ1-4; the D gene is possibly TRBD1 (6 bases). This CDR3 is 15 amino acids long. Germline V gives CDR1 MDHEN, CDR2 SYDVKM. Trimming took off 2 bases at V and 5 bases at J, with 12 bases between the two ends.

CDR3 amino acids: CASSLASQGIPSGNTIYF. The CDR3 coding sequence is TGTGCCAGCAGCTTGGCGTCCCAGGGGATCCCCTCTGGAAACACCATATATTTT. The chain is built from TRBV5-7 and TRBJ1-3; TRBD1 is a possible D gene (6 bases). TRBV5-7 carries the ORF label, with uncertain function. The CDR3 has 18 amino acids. V was cut by 0 bases and J by 0 bases, with 16 bases left in between.

The CDR3 region has the DNA TGCGCCAGCAGCCAAGGACAGGTTTCCTACGAGCAGTACTTC. Its protein is CASSQGQVSYEQYF. J is TRBJ2-5 and V is TRBV4-3; TRBD1 is a possible D gene (6 bases). The end of the DNA is better explained by TRBJ2-7, so the J call may be wrong. Looked up from germline, CDR1 is LGHNA and CDR2 is YSLEER. The CDR3 sequence is 14 residues long.

This chain links TRBV5-6 with TRBJ1-2; D is uncertain. Per the germline V gene, CDR1 is SGHDT and CDR2 is YYEEEE. The CDR3 is made up of 13 amino acids. Between the trimmed V and J ends, which lost 0 bases and 4 bases, there was a span of 7 bases. The CDR3 is CASSLAGSYGYTF. The CDR3 nucleotides read TGTGCCAGCAGCTTGGCCGGGAGCTATGGCTACACCTTC.

The chain couples TRBV13 to TRBJ2-3; TRBD2 agrees at 7 bases. Germline CDR1 reads PRHDT; CDR2 reads FYEKMQ (reference sequence). The CDR3 runs to 15 residues. V lost 2 bases and J lost 1; bases outside the gene matches: 3. The chain's CDR3 is CASSLSGGGTDTQYF. Written as DNA, the CDR3 is TGTGCCAGCAGCTTATCGGGAGGCGGCACAGATACGCAGTATTTT.

This chain uses TRBV5-6 with TRBJ2-7; 7 nucleotides align to TRBD2. This CDR3 is built from 15 residues. The ends lost 4 bases at V and 5 bases at J; junction bases unmatched: 12. Germline CDR1 reads SGHDT; CDR2 reads YYEEEE. The CDR3 DNA reads TGTGCCAGCAGCCAACTAGGGCTGGGGGGGGACGAGCAGTACTTC. The encoded protein is CASSQLGLGGDEQYF.

In regard to this clone: At one end, the junction sequence differs from germline, possibly due to a read error. The genes are TRBV7-9 and TRBJ1-2; D perhaps matches TRBD1 (5 bases). There are 14 residues in the CDR3. The germline gives CDR1 SEHNR, CDR2 FQNEAQ (reference sequence). As DNA, the CDR3 is TGTGCCAGCAGCTTATACGGGGGGGAGAATGGCTACGCCTTC. This gives the protein CASSLYGGENGYAF.

The gene calls are TRBV28 and TRBJ1-2; 8 bases match TRBD1. V was pared by 6 bases and J by 4 bases, with 7 bases of the junction left unmatched. This CDR3 spans 14 amino acids. Per germline, CDR1 MDHEN and CDR2 SYDVKM. CDR3 residues: CASRPYTGGYGYTF. CDR3 coding DNA: TGTGCCAGCAGACCATACACAGGGGGCTATGGCTACACCTTC.

The V and J genes are TRBV6-1 and TRBJ2-7, with D possibly TRBD2 on 5 matching bases. The CDR3 length is 13 residues. Per germline, CDR1 MNHNS and CDR2 SASEGT. Trimming removed 5 bases at V and 1 base at J, with 9 bases between. CDR3 bases: TGTGCCAGCAGTAAGGACTTTTCCTACGAGCAGTACTTC. Its translation is CASSKDFSYEQYF.

CDR3: CASMRGSYEQYF. CDR3 sequence (DNA): TGTGCCAGCATGCGGGGTTCCTACGAGCAGTACTTC. The chain couples TRBV28 to TRBJ2-7; possible D gene TRBD2, 6 bases. Germline CDR1 and CDR2: MDHEN and SYDVKM. Trimming took 7 bases from V and 1 from J, leaving 8 bases between them. This CDR3 is 12 amino acids long.

The chain has TRBV2 and TRBJ1-5, with D possibly matching TRBD1 (6 bases). Germline-derived CDR1 and CDR2 are SNHLY and FYNNEI. V lost 8 bases to trimming and J lost 4 bases, with 18 bases between them. This CDR3 is 15 amino acids long. The CDR3 spells CASLSGTRGNQPQHF. The DNA of the CDR3 is TGTGCCAGCCTATCCGGGACAAGGGGTAATCAGCCCCAGCATTTT.